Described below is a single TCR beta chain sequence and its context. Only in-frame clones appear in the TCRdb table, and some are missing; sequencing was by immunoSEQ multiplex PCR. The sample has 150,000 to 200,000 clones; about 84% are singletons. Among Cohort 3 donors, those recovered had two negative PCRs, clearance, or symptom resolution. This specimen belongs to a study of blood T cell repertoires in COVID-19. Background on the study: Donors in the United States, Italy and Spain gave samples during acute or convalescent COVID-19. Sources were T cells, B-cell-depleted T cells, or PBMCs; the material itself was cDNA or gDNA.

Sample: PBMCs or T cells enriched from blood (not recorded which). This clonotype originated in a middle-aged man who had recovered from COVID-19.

CDR3 sequence (DNA): TGTGCCAGCAGCCCTACCTTGGGGGCGGACAATCAGCCCCAGCATTTT. Its translation: CASSPTLGADNQPQHF. The chain joins TRBV4-2 to TRBJ1-5, with a weak D call TRBD1 (6 bases). V was pared by 4 bases and J by 3 bases, with 16 bases between. The length of the CDR3 is 16 residues. The germline V gene has CDR1 LGHNA and CDR2 YNFKEQ.